The 24 T cell receptor beta chains listed next were all sequenced from one sample in a study of blood T cell repertoires in COVID-19. Generated by immunoSEQ multiplex PCR, the TCRdb table keeps only in-frame clones and is missing some. The table has about 210,000 clones, approximately 90% seen once. Sequences were obtained from peripheral blood. The receptors come from a man aged 40-50 years with acute or convalescent COVID-19.

The chain couples TRBV19 to TRBJ1-2; D uncertain. Germline V gene sequence: CDR1 LNHDA, CDR2 SQIVND (reference sequence). The CDR3 is 12 amino acids. Trimming stripped 1 base from V and 8 bases from J, with 8 bases between. The CDR3 nucleotides read TGTGCCAGTAGTATAGGGGAGGGAGGCTACACCTTC. Amino acids: CASSIGEGGYTF. The full variable domain, with the rest looked up from reference TRBV19 and TRBJ1-2, is DGGITQSPKYLFRKEGQNVTLSCEQNLNHDAMYWYRQDPGQGLRLIYYSQIVNDFQKGDIAEGYSVSREKKESFPLTVTSAQKNPTAFYLCASSIGEGGYTFGSGTRLTVV.

This chain connects TRBV3-1 (or the pseudogene TRBV3-2) to TRBJ2-1; TRBD2 aligns across 10 bases. Germline V gene lookup returns CDR1 LGHDT and CDR2 YNNKEL (reference sequence). The CDR3 is 13 residues long. Germline trimming cut 2 bases from V and 14 bases from J; bases unmatched to any gene: 6. The CDR3 DNA reads as TGTGCCAGCAGCCAATCAGGAGCGGGGGGGGAGTTCTTC. Its translation: CASSQSGAGGEFF.

The gene calls are TRBV6-5 and TRBJ2-1; 10 bases match TRBD2. The CDR3 is 15 amino acids. With V trimmed by 2 bases and J by 3 bases, 1 base remained unmatched. Germline V gene lookup returns CDR1 MNHEY and CDR2 SVGAGI. This chain's CDR3 is CASSYERGGYNEQFF. CDR3 DNA: TGTGCCAGCAGTTACGAGCGGGGGGGCTACAATGAGCAGTTCTTC.

The chain has TRBV4-1 and TRBJ2-7; 11 bases match TRBD1. The V gene's germline CDR1 is MGHRA and CDR2 YSYEKL. Trimming removed 4 bases from V and 4 bases from J; junction bases left unmatched: 6. CDR3 size: 15 residues. The CDR3 DNA is TGCGCCAGCAGCCTAAGGGGACAGGGGGAATACGAGCAGTACTTC. It encodes CASSLRGQGEYEQYF.

This chain uses TRBV11-2 with TRBJ2-1, with 7 nucleotides matching TRBD2. This CDR3 is 15 amino acids long. The V gene's germline CDR1 is SGHAT and CDR2 FQNNGV. J lost 4 bases, V lost 2 bases, and 5 bases had no gene match. CDR3: CASSLWEGLYNEQFF. In DNA, the CDR3 is TGTGCCAGCAGCTTATGGGAGGGGCTATACAATGAGCAGTTCTTC.

About this clone: The same CDR3 also results from other DNA sequences found in this sample. The chain employs TRBV7-9 and TRBJ1-1, with D maybe TRBD1 (5 bases). V was shortened by 5 bases and J by 1 base, with 8 bases between the two germline ends. Germline CDR1 reads SEHNR; CDR2 reads FQNEAQ (reference sequence). The CDR3 extends over 13 amino acids. The CDR3 loop reads CASSPTGNTEAFF. The CDR3 DNA follows: TGTGCCAGCAGCCCTACAGGGAACACTGAAGCTTTCTTT. The full variable domain, completed using reference TRBV7-9 and TRBJ1-1, is DTGVSQNPRHKITKRGQNVTFRCDPISEHNRLYWYRQTLGQGPEFLTYFQNEAQLEKSRLLSDRFSAERPKGSFSTLEIQRTEQGDSAMYLCASSPTGNTEAFFGQGTRLTVV.

The rearrangement links TRBV3-1 (or the pseudogene TRBV3-2) to TRBJ1-4; weak D call: TRBD1 (6 bases). Germline V gene lookup returns CDR1 LGHDT and CDR2 YNNKEL (reference sequence). The V and J ends lost 4 bases and 6 bases respectively, with 12 bases between them. This CDR3 comprises 14 residues. CDR3 DNA: TGTGCCAGCAGCCCCAGGGGTCTAGATGAAAAACTGTTTTTT. Its translation is CASSPRGLDEKLFF.

The chain employs TRBV7-2 and TRBJ2-3; tentative D call: TRBD1 (8 bases). V lost 1 base and J lost 2, with 13 bases in between. CDR3 length equals 16 residues. The germline V gene encodes CDR1 SGHTA and CDR2 FQGNSA. As DNA, the CDR3 is TGTGCCAGCAGCTTAGAACAGGGGGGGGACACAGATACGCAGTATTTT. Amino acid sequence: CASSLEQGGDTDTQYF.

The CDR3 nucleotides are TGTGCCTGGATTCCCCAGGGTGAGAGCACTGAAGCTTTCTTT. Translation: CAWIPQGESTEAFF. This chain connects TRBV30 to TRBJ1-1, with a possible D match to TRBD1 (5 bases). The germline CDR1 and CDR2 sequences are GTSNPN and SVGIG (reference sequence). Deletions cut 4 bases from V and 4 bases from J, with 16 bases between. The CDR3 is 14 residues long.

This clone appeared a single time. The gene calls are TRBV15 and TRBJ2-1, with TRBD2 as a possible D gene (5 bases). Trimming took 5 bases from V and 8 from J, leaving 13 bases between them. The CDR3 covers 13 residues. In germline, CDR1 is LNHNV, CDR2 YYDKDF (reference sequence). Here the CDR3 reads CATSQEGRYEQFF. The CDR3 region has the DNA TGTGCCACCAGCCAAGAGGGCAGGTATGAGCAGTTCTTC.

The rearrangement joins TRBV6-1 to TRBJ1-2; D uncertain. CDR1 is MNHNS and CDR2 is SASEGT in the germline V gene. Trimming took 0 bases from V and 4 from J, leaving 12 bases between them. The CDR3 sequence is 15 residues long. For the CDR3, the DNA is TGTGCCAGCAGTGAAGCACGGCAGGCGTCCTATGGCTACACCTTC. It encodes CASSEARQASYGYTF.

J is TRBJ2-1 and V is TRBV7-2; 7 bases are a match to TRBD1. The CDR3 totals 16 residues. V trimming: 5 bases; J trimming: 4 bases; junction bases outside the gene matches: 11. Germline CDR1 is SGHTA and CDR2 is FQGNSA. CDR3 coding DNA: TGTGCCAGCAGCCCCCTAGCCGGGACAGATTACAATGAGCAGTTCTTC. Encoded protein: CASSPLAGTDYNEQFF.

The chain joins TRBV7-3 to TRBJ2-2; maybe TRBD2 (6 bases). Germline lookup yields CDR1 SGHTA and CDR2 FQGTGA. CDR3 length equals 16 residues. The ends were cut back, 4 bases at V and 1 base at J, with 13 bases in the middle. The CDR3 loop reads CASSSRGLRNTGELFF. CDR3 coding DNA: TGTGCCAGCAGCTCCCGGGGACTTCGGAACACCGGGGAGCTGTTTTTT.

The J gene is TRBJ2-5, the V gene TRBV2; weak D call: TRBD1 (6 bases). The germline V gene encodes CDR1 SNHLY and CDR2 FYNNEI. Trimming removed 11 bases from V and 1 base from J, with 17 bases in between. This CDR3 contains 14 residues. CDR3 nucleotides: TGTGCCGGAAGACCAGACAGGACCCAAGAGACCCAGTACTTC. Protein: CAGRPDRTQETQYF.

The CDR3: CASSTGTGVQTGGYTF. The CDR3 DNA is TGCGCCAGCAGCACCGGGACAGGGGTGCAAACGGGCGGCTACACCTTC. The chain combines TRBV5-1 with TRBJ1-2, with 10 bases lining up with TRBD1. Per germline, CDR1 SGHRS and CDR2 YFSETQ. J was trimmed by 8 bases and V by 4 bases; bases with no gene match: 14. The CDR3 contains 16 residues.

This clone was counted once. V is TRBV18 and J is TRBJ1-6; 9 nucleotides match TRBD1. This CDR3 is 14 amino acids long. The ends lost 8 bases at V and 7 bases at J; junction bases unmatched: 6. CDR1 is KGHSH and CDR2 is LQKENI in the germline V gene. CDR3 region: CASRAGTGNSPLHF. The CDR3 coding sequence is TGTGCCAGCCGTGCCGGGACAGGGAATTCACCCCTCCACTTT.

The chain combines TRBV5-4 with TRBJ1-2, with D unclear. Germline CDR1 and CDR2: SGHNT and YYREEE (reference sequence). The CDR3 length is 14 residues. V lost 1 base, J lost 6 bases, and 13 bases lay in between. DNA for the CDR3: TGTGCCAGCAGCTTGACTGCCGGGAGTGATGGCTACACCTTC. It encodes CASSLTAGSDGYTF.

The chain couples TRBV5-1 to TRBJ1-2; 10 bases match TRBD1. The CDR3 sequence is 15 residues long. Germline trimming cut 0 bases from V and 4 bases from J; bases unmatched to any gene: 3. Germline CDR1 is SGHRS and CDR2 is YFSETQ. The DNA of the CDR3 is TGCGCCAGCAGCTTGGCGACAGGGGGCGGCTATGGCTACACCTTC. Residues: CASSLATGGGYGYTF.

The CDR3 reads CASSPGTTIYNEQFF. As DNA, the CDR3 is TGTGCCAGCAGCCCCGGGACTACCATTTACAATGAGCAGTTCTTC. V is TRBV11-2 and J is TRBJ2-1, with TRBD2 identical over 7 bases. The trim removed 5 bases at V and 4 bases at J, leaving 8 bases unmatched. Germline assignment: CDR1 SGHAT and CDR2 FQNNGV. The CDR3 is 15 amino acids.

The chain has TRBV5-1 and TRBJ2-7; TRBD1 might be the D (5 bases). This CDR3 is built from 15 residues. V was pared by 0 bases and J by 3 bases, with 13 bases between. Germline CDR1 reads SGHRS; CDR2 reads YFSETQ. The CDR3 loop is CASSLDQGTVYEQYF. For the CDR3, the DNA is TGCGCCAGCAGCTTGGACCAGGGTACGGTCTACGAGCAGTACTTC.

In its sample, this clone was seen once. The CDR3 coding sequence is TGTGCCAGCACCAATCCATCCTCCTACGAGCAGTACTTC. Amino acids: CASTNPSSYEQYF. V usage is TRBV27 and J usage is TRBJ2-7; D gene ambiguous. The ends were cut back, 7 bases at V and 0 bases at J, with 10 bases in the middle. The CDR3 has 13 amino acids. Germline V gene sequence: CDR1 MNHEY, CDR2 SMNVEV (reference sequence).

The chain carries TRBV30 and TRBJ1-3; 8 bases line up with TRBD1. V shed 2 bases, J shed 2 bases, and the junction held 2 bases outside the gene matches. The CDR3 loop spans 14 amino acids. The germline gives CDR1 GTSNPN, CDR2 SVGIG (reference sequence). CDR3: CAWSTQGAGNTIYF. In DNA, the CDR3 is TGTGCCTGGAGTACACAGGGGGCTGGAAACACCATATATTTT. The entire variable domain, with the rest obtained from reference TRBV30 and TRBJ1-3, is as follows: SQTIHQWPATLVQPVGSPLSLECTVEGTSNPNLYWYRQAAGRGLQLLFYSVGIGQISSEVPQNLSASRPQDRQFILSSKKLLLSDSGFYLCAWSTQGAGNTIYFGEGSWLTVV.

This clone was detected only once. The chain employs TRBV10-2 and TRBJ2-1; 7 nucleotides line up with TRBD1. Germline assignment: CDR1 WSHSY and CDR2 SAAADI. The CDR3 runs 15 residues. V lost 7 bases, J lost 2 bases, and 8 bases stayed unmatched. The CDR3 DNA follows: TGCGCCAGCACCACGGACCAGGGGGCCTACAATGAGCAGTTCTTC. Encoded protein: CASTTDQGAYNEQFF.

The CDR3 is CASSTGTSGGRNEQFF. CDR3 nucleotide sequence: TGTGCCAGCAGCACCGGGACTAGCGGGGGGCGGAATGAGCAGTTCTTC. The chain joins TRBV11-2 to TRBJ2-1; 15 bases fit TRBD2. CDR1 and CDR2 (germline): SGHAT, FQNNGV. V lost 5 bases to trimming and J lost 7 bases; unmatched junction nucleotides: 6. The CDR3 totals 16 residues.